This T cell receptor (beta chain) was profiled in a study of neurological immune-mediated disorders. TCRdb analysed the 5' RACE reads with MiXCR anew, one entry per CDR3 protein. The table shows 75,000 to 85,000 distinct CDR3 sequences, with more than 15% occurring only once. The V and J ends lost 3 bases and 4 bases, in that order; junction bases with no gene match: 19. CDR3 length: 20 residues. Findings of the study overall: No sharing of CDR3 amino acid sequences was observed among expanded clones across subjects, suggesting private repertoires in all groups.

With respect to this clonotype: The antigen is undetermined.

The TCR originated in a woman in her 40s in good health. Sequenced: PBMCs. The V gene is TRBV12-3 or TRBV12-4, the J gene TRBJ2-1, with 9 bases fitting TRBD2. The CDR3 DNA reads TGTGCCAGCAGTTTTTTACTGCGGCTAGCGGGATTAGCGGGGTACAATGAGCAGTTCTTC. As protein: CASSFLLRLAGLAGYNEQFF.